In this sample, the clone carrying this T cell receptor beta chain turned up a few times. Compared with germline, one end of the junction differs, possibly owing to a read error. This entry comes from a study of sequential checkpoint blockade in melanoma. Study summary: Patients were randomized 1:1 to nivolumab-then-ipilimumab or ipilimumab-then-nivolumab first-line. Each arm's sequence ended with maintenance nivolumab.

The CDR3 is 15 amino acids. CDR1 and CDR2 from the germline V gene are LNHDA and SQIVND (reference sequence). Data came from immunoSEQ multiplex PCR; TCRdb stores just in-frame clones and leaves some out. Counted here are 12,000 to 15,000 clones, under 65% occurring once; the ten biggest clones make up under 20%. Treatment: randomized to nivolumab then ipilimumab (arm A) or the reverse (arm B). Patients had received no earlier DNA-damaging chemotherapy. From thawed PBMCs, live CD3+CD8+ cells negative for CD19 and CD56 were sorted. The receptor's source is a human donor with melanoma. The source was CD8+ T cells sorted from blood (inferred from file names), collected from a patient given nivolumab and ipilimumab in sequence. The J gene is TRBJ2-1, the V gene TRBV19; 8 bases align to TRBD1. This CDR3 reads CASSLDRGSYNEQFF. The CDR3 coding sequence is TGTGCCAGTAGTTTAGACAGGGGCTCCTACAATGAGCAGTTCTTC.